This entry lists 2 T cell receptor beta chains sequenced from one sample in a study of blood T cell repertoires in COVID-19. The data were produced by immunoSEQ multiplex PCR, yet TCRdb's version contains in-frame clones alone and is incomplete. The sample lists over 150,000 clones; 70% to 90% were seen once. Sequencing was carried out using peripheral blood. The source is a woman aged 55-70 years with COVID-19, enrolled during active disease.

V usage is TRBV20-1 and J usage is TRBJ2-6, with D maybe TRBD1 (5 bases). The CDR3 is 16 amino acids. Germline loops: CDR1 DFQATT, CDR2 SNEGSKA (reference sequence). V lost 3 bases, J lost 4 bases, and 16 bases lay in between. CDR3 sequence: CSASRQGLSGANVLTF. CDR3 bases: TGCAGTGCTAGTCGGCAGGGCTTATCAGGGGCCAACGTCCTGACTTTC.

V usage is TRBV7-9 and J usage is TRBJ1-6; D gene unclear. Germline assignment: CDR1 SEHNR and CDR2 FQNEAQ (reference sequence). CDR3 length: 16 amino acids. The V end lost 5 bases, the J end lost 6 bases, and 17 bases lay between the germline ends. This chain's CDR3 is CASSEAGSTINSPLHF. In DNA, the CDR3 is TGTGCCAGCAGCGAAGCCGGGAGCACAATTAATTCACCCCTCCACTTT.